This is a list of T cell receptor beta chains from one sample in a study of blood T cell repertoires in COVID-19. Here immunoSEQ multiplex PCR was the method, and the copy in TCRdb shows in-frame clones only, minus some. Of 250,000 to 300,000 clones detected, around 86% appear once; the ten largest clones hold about 2.9%. Sequenced sample: peripheral blood. All receptors come from an older woman with active or convalescent COVID-19. Both conserved end residues are trimmed from each CDR3. Each record gives: V gene, J gene, clone size, CDR3 protein. A clone size is listed for some rows: how often the clone was seen (once, few, many), or a class if it is expanded.

v_gene: TRBV9
j_gene: TRBJ2-3
abundance: NA
CDR3aa: ASSVGLAGEY

v_gene: TRBV27
j_gene: TRBJ2-7
abundance: NA
CDR3aa: ASSSAGDEQY

v_gene: TRBV2
j_gene: TRBJ2-2
abundance: NA
CDR3aa: ASSVGLVPTGELF

v_gene: TRBV5-5
j_gene: TRBJ2-5
abundance: NA
CDR3aa: ASSLGDRELQETQY

v_gene: TRBV12-3/TRBV12-4
j_gene: TRBJ2-7
abundance: NA
CDR3aa: ASTAGSGEQY

v_gene: TRBV30
j_gene: TRBJ1-3
abundance: NA
CDR3aa: AWSNTGNTGNTIY

v_gene: TRBV7-2
j_gene: TRBJ1-2
abundance: NA
CDR3aa: ASTPQGSGGAYGYT

v_gene: TRBV4-1
j_gene: TRBJ2-3
abundance: NA
CDR3aa: ASSLDRVPSTDTQY

v_gene: TRBV9
j_gene: TRBJ2-7
abundance: few
CDR3aa: ASSGGHPYEQY

v_gene: TRBV5-1
j_gene: TRBJ2-1
abundance: few
CDR3aa: ASSLRQGNAYNEQF

v_gene: TRBV12-3/TRBV12-4
j_gene: TRBJ1-2
abundance: NA
CDR3aa: ASSFGGYGYT

v_gene: TRBV2
j_gene: TRBJ1-4
abundance: NA
CDR3aa: ASSVVPGKKLF

v_gene: TRBV19
j_gene: TRBJ2-7
abundance: few
CDR3aa: ASSITRDPSYEQY

v_gene: TRBV5-1
j_gene: TRBJ1-2
abundance: NA
CDR3aa: ASSPDRNYGYT

v_gene: TRBV2
j_gene: TRBJ2-6
abundance: many
CDR3aa: ASSVQRDSPVLT

v_gene: TRBV18
j_gene: TRBJ1-1
abundance: NA
CDR3aa: ASSPGGVGNTEAF

v_gene: TRBV5-1
j_gene: TRBJ2-7
abundance: NA
CDR3aa: ASSLATAYEQY

v_gene: TRBV19
j_gene: TRBJ2-2
abundance: NA
CDR3aa: ASSRQIANTGELF

v_gene: TRBV3-1/TRBV3-2
j_gene: TRBJ1-1
abundance: NA
CDR3aa: ASSQDPRVNTEAF

v_gene: TRBV28
j_gene: TRBJ2-7
abundance: NA
CDR3aa: ASSLIGQLYEQY

v_gene: TRBV5-6
j_gene: TRBJ2-7
abundance: few
CDR3aa: ASSQGTSYEQY

v_gene: TRBV20-1
j_gene: TRBJ2-3
abundance: NA
CDR3aa: SASDGGTRGTTDTQY

v_gene: TRBV7-9
j_gene: TRBJ2-4
abundance: NA
CDR3aa: ASSLGLPGDIQY

v_gene: TRBV3-1/TRBV3-2
j_gene: TRBJ1-2
abundance: NA
CDR3aa: ASSPPLADNNYGYT

v_gene: TRBV19
j_gene: TRBJ2-7
abundance: NA
CDR3aa: ASSLGQGARSYEQY